Below, one TCR beta chain is given with its context. Sequencing was performed with immunoSEQ multiplex PCR; in TCRdb, only in-frame clones are kept and a portion is missing. The sample has roughly 220,000 clones; around 83% are singletons. This record comes from a study of blood T cell repertoires in COVID-19. Germline assignment: CDR1 SEHNR and CDR2 FQNEAQ (reference sequence). The ends were cut back, 3 bases at V and 2 bases at J, with 14 bases in the middle. CDR3 length: 15 amino acids. This sequence was found in a man aged 45-65 years who had recovered from COVID-19. Material: peripheral blood. This chain links TRBV7-9 with TRBJ2-7; maybe TRBD2 (5 bases). The CDR3, as DNA: TGTGCCAGCAGCTTCGGGCTAGCATTGGCCTACGAGCAGTACTTC. Encoded protein: CASSFGLALAYEQYF. The entire variable domain, with the rest obtained from reference TRBV7-9 and TRBJ2-7, is as follows: DTGVSQNPRHKITKRGQNVTFRCDPISEHNRLYWYRQTLGQGPEFLTYFQNEAQLEKSRLLSDRFSAERPKGSFSTLEIQRTEQGDSAMYLCASSFGLALAYEQYFGPGTRLTVT.